The table lists the clone carrying this TCR beta chain with a few counts. As yet, its antigen is unknown. The data are from a study of T-cell reconstitution after alpha-beta-depleted transplantation in children. A TCRbeta library incorporating unique molecular identifiers was prepared. Via MiXCR, TCRdb re-called the PCR reads, giving one row per CDR3 protein. The repertoire includes just under 150,000 distinct CDR3 sequences, around 8.5% of them detected once, and less than 20% sits in the top ten. V was clipped by 6 bases and J by 0 bases, with 14 bases between them. The CDR3 consists of 16 residues. From germline, CDR1 is SEHNR and CDR2 FQNEAQ (reference sequence). Whole-study results and caveats: The authors attributed T-cell counts and diversity one year after transplant mostly to newly produced T cells. Alpha-beta T cells about two months after transplant reportedly derived from several hundred expanded graft clones. There were some patients whose high TCRbeta diversity at day 60 came from surviving recipient T cells and thymic progenitors.

The TCR sequence derives from a female patient aged 2-9 years who had a stem cell transplant for congenital amegakaryocytic thrombocytopenia, so the T cells may come from the graft donor. The sample was PBMCs, mostly from graft donor cells, taken 180 days after TCRalphabeta/CD19-depleted stem cell transplant. The genes are TRBV7-9 and TRBJ1-4; D is ambiguous. This chain's CDR3 is CASSSHRLSTNEKLFF. CDR3 coding DNA: TGTGCCAGCAGTTCACACAGATTGTCAACTAATGAAAAACTGTTTTTT.